This TCR beta chain was identified in a study of monozygotic twins with cystic fibrosis. Study in general: Around 3 micrograms of fragmented DNA underwent about 16 PCR cycles for library preparation. Points from the study as a whole: Clonality was generally low (median roughly 0.01), higher in the most severe patients. Unrelated CF individuals shared fewer identical clonotypes than monozygotic CF twins.

Regarding this clone: Antigen: not known.

Some clones are missing from TCRdb's copy, which holds only in-frame ones; the method was immunoSEQ multiplex PCR. The repertoire includes 15,000 or so clones, roughly 85% of them detected once, and 1% to 1.2% sits in the top ten. The CDR3 is made up of 13 amino acids. Germline values: CDR1 SGHTA, CDR2 FQGTGA. V was trimmed by 2 bases and J by 2 bases, leaving 7 bases between them. The clonotype comes from a boy between 10 and 17 years old with cystic fibrosis. The rearrangement joins TRBV7-3 to TRBJ2-7; D remains unclear. The sequenced sample consisted of blood. Here the CDR3 reads CASSLARTYEQYF. The CDR3 coding sequence is TGTGCCAGCAGCTTAGCCCGGACCTACGAGCAGTACTTC.